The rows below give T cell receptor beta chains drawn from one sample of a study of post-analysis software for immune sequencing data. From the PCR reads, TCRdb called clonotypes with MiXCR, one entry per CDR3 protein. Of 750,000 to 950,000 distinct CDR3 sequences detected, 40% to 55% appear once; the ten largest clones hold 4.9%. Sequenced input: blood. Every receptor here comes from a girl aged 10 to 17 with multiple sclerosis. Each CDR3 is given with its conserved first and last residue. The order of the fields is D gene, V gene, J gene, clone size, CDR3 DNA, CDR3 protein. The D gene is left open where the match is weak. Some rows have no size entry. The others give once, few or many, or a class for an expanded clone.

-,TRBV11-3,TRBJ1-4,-,TGTGCCAGCAGCCCTCAGTCGACTGACGAAAAACTGTTTTTT,CASSPQSTDEKLFF
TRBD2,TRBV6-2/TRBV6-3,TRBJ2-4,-,TGTGCCAGCAGTTTATCAAGCCTAGCGGGACCCTTAGCCAAAAACATTCAGTACTTC,CASSLSSLAGPLAKNIQYF
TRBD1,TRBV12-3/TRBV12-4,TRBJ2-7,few,TGTGCCAGCCGGACAGGGCGATCGGAGCAGTACTTC,CASRTGRSEQYF
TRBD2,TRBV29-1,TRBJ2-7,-,TGCAGCGTTGAAGATCTCAGCGGGACCCGAGGGAGGTACGAGCAGTACTTC,CSVEDLSGTRGRYEQYF
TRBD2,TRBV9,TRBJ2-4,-,TGTGCCAGCAGCCCCCAACTAGCGGGAGGGCCCCTGGCCAAAAACATTCAGTACTTC,CASSPQLAGGPLAKNIQYF
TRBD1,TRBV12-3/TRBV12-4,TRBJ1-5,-,TGTGCCAGCAGTCCCGGACAGGGCCTTCAGCCCCAGCATTTT,CASSPGQGLQPQHF
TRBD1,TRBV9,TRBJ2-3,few,TGTGCCAGCAGCGTAGTGGGACAGGGGGTGGATACGCAGTATTTT,CASSVVGQGVDTQYF
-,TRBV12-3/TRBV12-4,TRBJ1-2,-,TGTGCCAGCAGCACATCGCTCGGAAACTATGGCTACACCTTC,CASSTSLGNYGYTF
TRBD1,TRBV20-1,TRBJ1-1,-,TGCAGTGCCCCTAAGACAGGGGGCAGGTCAGGGGCAGCTTTCTTT,CSAPKTGGRSGAAFF
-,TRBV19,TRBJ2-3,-,TGTGCCAGTAGGGCAGCAGATACGCAGTATTTT,CASRAADTQYF
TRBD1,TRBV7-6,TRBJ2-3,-,TGTGCCAGCAGCATGGGACAGCCATGGAGCACAGATACGCAGTATTTT,CASSMGQPWSTDTQYF
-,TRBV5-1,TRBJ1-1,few,TGCGCCAGCAGCTTGGCTAGGGACACTGAAGCTTTCTTT,CASSLARDTEAFF
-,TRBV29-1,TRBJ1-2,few,TGCAGCGTTGACGGAAATACCGGGACGGAATATCTCTATGGCTACACCTTC,CSVDGNTGTEYLYGYTF
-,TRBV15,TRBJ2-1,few,TGTGCCACCAGCAATATTACCGGTGGATTCTATATTGAGCAGTTCTTC,CATSNITGGFYIEQFF
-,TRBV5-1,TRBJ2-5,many,TGTGCCAGCAGCGACAGGCAAGAGACCCAGTACTTC,CASSDRQETQYF
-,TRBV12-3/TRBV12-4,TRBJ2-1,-,TGTGCCAGCAGGGTGGAAGACAGGCCCAATGAGCAGTTCTTC,CASRVEDRPNEQFF
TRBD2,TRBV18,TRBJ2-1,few,TGTGCCAGCTCACTTCGACTAGCGCCCGAACCGAGCTCCTACAATGAGCAGTTCTTC,CASSLRLAPEPSSYNEQFF
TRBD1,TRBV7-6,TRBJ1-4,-,TGTGCCAGCAGCACCAGGGGGCTAATTGATGAAAAACTGTTTTTT,CASSTRGLIDEKLFF
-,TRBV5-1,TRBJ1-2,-,TGCGCCAGCAGCCTGGCTGGACCAGCAGAGTCGTATGGCTACACCTTC,CASSLAGPAESYGYTF
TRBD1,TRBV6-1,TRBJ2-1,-,TGTGCCAGCAGACCCGACAGGGGCTACAATGGGCAGTTCTTC,CASRPDRGYNGQFF
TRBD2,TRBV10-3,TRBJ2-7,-,TGTGCCATCAGCACTAGCGCCTCCTACGAGCAGTACTTC,CAISTSASYEQYF
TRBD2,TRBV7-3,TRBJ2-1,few,TGTGCCAGCAGCTTTCTGACTAGCGAGTACAATGAGCAGTTCTTC,CASSFLTSEYNEQFF
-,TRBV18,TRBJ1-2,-,TGTGCCAGCTCACCGAAGAAGGCCCTCTATGGCTACACCTTC,CASSPKKALYGYTF
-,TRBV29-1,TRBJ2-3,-,TGCAACGTTGATAGGGCAGATACGCAGTATTTT,CNVDRADTQYF
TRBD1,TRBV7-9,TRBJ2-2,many,TGTGCCAGCAGCCTCCGGACAGGGTCTCCAACCGGGGAGCTGTTTTTT,CASSLRTGSPTGELFF
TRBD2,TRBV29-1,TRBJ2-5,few,TGCAGCGTTGATCCAGTCGGCGGGAGTCCGAAGACCCAGTACTTC,CSVDPVGGSPKTQYF
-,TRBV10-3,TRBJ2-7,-,TGTGCCATCAAGGCACAGGGCCCCGGGGGTTACGAGCAGTACTTC,CAIKAQGPGGYEQYF
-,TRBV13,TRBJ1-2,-,TGTGCCAGCAGCTTAGGGACGGACGAAAACTATGGCTACACCTTC,CASSLGTDENYGYTF
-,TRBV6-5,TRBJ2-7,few,TGTGCCAGCAGTGCCGCCGGGCCCATTGTCGACGAGCAGTACTTC,CASSAAGPIVDEQYF
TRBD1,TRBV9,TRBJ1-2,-,TGTGCCAGCAGCCCCCGCCCCGGGACAGGGTTCCATGGCTACACCTTC,CASSPRPGTGFHGYTF
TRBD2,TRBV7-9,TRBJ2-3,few,TGTGCCAGCAGCTTAGTAGGTGGACTAGCGGGAGCGTCAGATACGCAGTATTTT,CASSLVGGLAGASDTQYF
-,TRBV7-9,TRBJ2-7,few,TGTGCCAGCAGCGACCTGAGGGGGAGCTACGAGCAGTACTTC,CASSDLRGSYEQYF
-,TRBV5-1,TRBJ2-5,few,TGCGCCAGCAGCTTGCCGACAAGTCCTTCCCAGTACTTC,CASSLPTSPSQYF
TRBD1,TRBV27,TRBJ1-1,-,TGTGCCAGCAGTTCTTGGGGACAGCCGAACACTGAAGCTTTCTTT,CASSSWGQPNTEAFF
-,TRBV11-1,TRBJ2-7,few,TGTGCCAGCGGACACCAGGGGAGACCCTACGAGCAGTACTTC,CASGHQGRPYEQYF
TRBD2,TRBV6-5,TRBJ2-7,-,TGTGCCAGCAGTGACGCCGCGACTAGCGACTACGAGCAGTACTTC,CASSDAATSDYEQYF
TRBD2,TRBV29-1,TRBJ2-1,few,TGCAGCGTCGCTAGCGGGAGGGGTTACAATGAGCAGTTCTTC,CSVASGRGYNEQFF
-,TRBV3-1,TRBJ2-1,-,TGTGCCAGCAGCCAACACAATCGGCTATCCCTAAGCGGTGAGCAGTTCTTC,CASSQHNRLSLSGEQFF
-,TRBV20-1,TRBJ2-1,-,TGCAGTGCTACCTCATGGGGGCCGTCCTACAATGAGCAGTTCTTC,CSATSWGPSYNEQFF
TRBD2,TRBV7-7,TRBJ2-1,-,TGTGCTAGCAGCAGAAAGAGACTAGCGGACTACAATGAGCAGTTCTTC,CASSRKRLADYNEQFF
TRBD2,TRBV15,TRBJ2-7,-,TGTGCCACCAGCAGAGATACGGGACTAGCGGCCTACGAGCAGTACTTC,CATSRDTGLAAYEQYF
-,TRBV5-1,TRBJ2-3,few,TGCGCCAGCAGCTTGTCCGGCCGGACCACAGATACGCAGTATTTT,CASSLSGRTTDTQYF
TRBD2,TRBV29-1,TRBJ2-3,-,TGCAGCGTTGAAGTGCGGCTAGCGGGCCCAGATACGCAGTATTTT,CSVEVRLAGPDTQYF
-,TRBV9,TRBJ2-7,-,TGTGCCAGCAGCGTAGGGGGCACCCTAACCTACGAGCAGTACTTC,CASSVGGTLTYEQYF
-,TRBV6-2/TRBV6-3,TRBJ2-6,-,TGTGCCAGCAGTTACGGGGACTCCCGCAACTCTGGGGCCAACGTCCTGACTTTC,CASSYGDSRNSGANVLTF
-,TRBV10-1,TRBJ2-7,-,TGCGCCAGCAGTGTATTAGACAAGGGCGCCGAGCAGTACTTC,CASSVLDKGAEQYF
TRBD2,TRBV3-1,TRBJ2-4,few,TGTGCCAGCAGCCAAGAGTCTAGCGGGAGGGGGTACATTCAGTACTTC,CASSQESSGRGYIQYF
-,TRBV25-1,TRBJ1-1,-,TGTGCCAGCAGTGATTCGGCAGAAGCTTTCTTT,CASSDSAEAFF
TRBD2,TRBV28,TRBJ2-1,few,TGTGCCAGCAGTATCGGACTAGCGGGAGTATTTGATGAGCAGTTCTTC,CASSIGLAGVFDEQFF
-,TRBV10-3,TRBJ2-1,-,TGTGCCATCAGCACAGGGAACCCTAATGAGCAGTTCTTC,CAISTGNPNEQFF
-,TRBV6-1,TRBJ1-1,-,TGTGCCAGCAGTGAGATAGTGGCTAACACTGAAGCTTTCTTT,CASSEIVANTEAFF
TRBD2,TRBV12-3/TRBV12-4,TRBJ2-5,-,TGTGCCAGCAGTCTACTAGCGGGAGTAGAGACCCAGTACTTC,CASSLLAGVETQYF